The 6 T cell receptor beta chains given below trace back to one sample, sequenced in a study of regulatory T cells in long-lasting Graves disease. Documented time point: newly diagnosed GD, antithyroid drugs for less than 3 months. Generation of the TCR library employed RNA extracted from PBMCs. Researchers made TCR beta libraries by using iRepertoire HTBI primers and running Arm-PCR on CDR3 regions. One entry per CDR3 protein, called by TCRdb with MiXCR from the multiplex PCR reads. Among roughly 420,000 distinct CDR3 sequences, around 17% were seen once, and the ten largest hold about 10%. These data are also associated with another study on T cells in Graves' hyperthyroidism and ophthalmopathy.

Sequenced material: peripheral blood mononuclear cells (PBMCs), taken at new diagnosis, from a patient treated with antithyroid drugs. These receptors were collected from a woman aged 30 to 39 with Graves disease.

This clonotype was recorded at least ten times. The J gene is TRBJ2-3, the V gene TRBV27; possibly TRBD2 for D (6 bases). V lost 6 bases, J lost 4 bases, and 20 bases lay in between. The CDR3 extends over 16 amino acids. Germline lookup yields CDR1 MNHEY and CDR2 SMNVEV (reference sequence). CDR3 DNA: TGTGCCAGCAGACCCCGGGACGGGAGCCGGGCAGATACGCAGTATTTT. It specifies CASRPRDGSRADTQYF.

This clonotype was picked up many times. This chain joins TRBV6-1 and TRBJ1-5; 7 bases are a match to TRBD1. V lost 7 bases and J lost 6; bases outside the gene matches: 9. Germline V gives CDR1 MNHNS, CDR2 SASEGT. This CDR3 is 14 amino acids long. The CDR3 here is CASIQGKGSQPQHF. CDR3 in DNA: TGTGCCAGCATACAGGGGAAGGGCAGTCAGCCCCAGCATTTT.

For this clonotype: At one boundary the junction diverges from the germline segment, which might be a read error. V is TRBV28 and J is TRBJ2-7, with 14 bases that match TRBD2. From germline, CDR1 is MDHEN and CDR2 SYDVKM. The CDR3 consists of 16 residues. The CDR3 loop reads CASSSGLAGGSNEQYF. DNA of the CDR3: TGTGCCAGCAGTTCCGGACTAGCGGGAGGCTCCAACGAGCAGTACTTC.

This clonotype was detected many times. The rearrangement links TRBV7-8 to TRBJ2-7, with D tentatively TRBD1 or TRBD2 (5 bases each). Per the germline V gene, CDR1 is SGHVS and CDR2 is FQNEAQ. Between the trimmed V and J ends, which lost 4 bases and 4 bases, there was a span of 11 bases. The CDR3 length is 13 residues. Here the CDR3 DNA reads TGTGCCAGCAGCTCGGGGACCCTGTACGAGCAGTACTTC. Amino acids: CASSSGTLYEQYF.

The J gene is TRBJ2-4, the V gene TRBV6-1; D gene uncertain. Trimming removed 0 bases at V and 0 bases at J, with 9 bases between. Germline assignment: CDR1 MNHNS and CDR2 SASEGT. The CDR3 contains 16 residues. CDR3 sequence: CASSEAGSLAKNIQYF. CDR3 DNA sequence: TGTGCCAGCAGTGAAGCGGGATCACTAGCCAAAAACATTCAGTACTTC.

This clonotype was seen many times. CDR3: CASSPNPQNYTF. CDR3 sequence (DNA): TGTGCCAGCTCACCAAATCCACAAAACTACACCTTC. This chain uses TRBV18 with TRBJ1-2; D gene unclear. Trimming took 2 bases from V and 10 from J, leaving 11 bases between them. The germline V gene has CDR1 KGHSH and CDR2 LQKENI. The CDR3 runs to 12 residues.